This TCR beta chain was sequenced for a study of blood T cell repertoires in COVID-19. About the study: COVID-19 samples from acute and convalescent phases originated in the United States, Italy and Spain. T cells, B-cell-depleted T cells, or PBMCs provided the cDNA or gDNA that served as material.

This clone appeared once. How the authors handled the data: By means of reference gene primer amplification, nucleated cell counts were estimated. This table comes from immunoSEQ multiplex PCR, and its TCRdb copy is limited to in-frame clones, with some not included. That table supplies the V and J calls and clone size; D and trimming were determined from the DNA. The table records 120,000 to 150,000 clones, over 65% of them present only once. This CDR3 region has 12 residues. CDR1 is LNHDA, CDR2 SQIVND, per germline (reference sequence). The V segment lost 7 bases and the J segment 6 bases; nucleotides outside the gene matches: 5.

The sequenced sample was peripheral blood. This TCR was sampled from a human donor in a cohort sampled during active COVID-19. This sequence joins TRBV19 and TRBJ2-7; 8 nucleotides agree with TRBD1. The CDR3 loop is CASTPGTGEQYF. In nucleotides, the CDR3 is TGTGCCAGTACTCCGGGGACAGGCGAGCAGTACTTC.